The clone carrying this T cell receptor beta chain was observed at least ten times. CDR3 size: 15 residues. The trim removed 8 bases at V and 7 bases at J, leaving 14 bases unmatched. The data stem from a study of T cells in Graves' hyperthyroidism and ophthalmopathy. RNA transcripts were the template for amplifying TCR beta CDR3 regions. The HTBI primer set drove a first-round RT-PCR of the TCR CDR3. Using its own MiXCR run on the multiplex PCR reads, TCRdb lists one record per CDR3 protein. The data contain about 580,000 distinct CDR3 sequences, approximately 13% of them singletons. The rearrangement uses TRBV12-3 or TRBV12-4 and TRBJ2-1, with TRBD2 identical over 7 bases. The sequenced material came from blood. This sequence was found in a young woman with Graves' hyperthyroidism that later progressed to Graves' ophthalmopathy. This CDR3 reads CASLRGAGALNEQFF. For the CDR3, the DNA is TGTGCCAGCTTAAGAGGGGCGGGAGCCTTAAATGAGCAGTTCTTC.